The clone carrying this T cell receptor beta chain was recorded a few times. The antigen is unknown. V was clipped by 2 bases and J by 5 bases, with 7 bases between them. The CDR3 sequence is 12 residues long. In germline, CDR1 is SQVTM, CDR2 ANQGSEA. This sample is drawn from a study of CD8 T cells in ankylosing spondylitis. Researchers built TCR beta libraries using quantitative 5'-RACE with molecular barcodes. TCRdb re-derived calls from the 5' RACE reads in MiXCR, one entry per CDR3 protein. The sample holds a few hundred thousand distinct CDR3 sequences, around 24% seen once. Study-level findings and limits: Past studies reported some motif variants in reactive arthritis synovial fluid and blood. For ankylosing spondylitis blood, a TCR beta motif of under ten highly homologous variants appeared characteristic.

Sequenced sample: blood, either unsorted or a sorted T cell fraction (not recorded which). The receptor was isolated from a male donor with ankylosing spondylitis. The chain employs TRBV29-1 and TRBJ2-1; the D is unclear. The CDR3 nucleotides are TGCAGCGTTGAAAAACCTAACAATGAGCAGTTCTTC. Protein product: CSVEKPNNEQFF.